This note documents a single T cell receptor (beta chain) sequence. Time point of the sample: newly diagnosed GD, antithyroid drugs for less than 3 months. Extracted RNA from PBMCs served as the source of the TCR library. It was an endocrinology department in Xi'an, China, that provided the patients. The sample belongs to a study of regulatory T cells in long-lasting Graves disease. CDR3 size: 15 residues. From germline, CDR1 is MGHRA and CDR2 YSYEKL. Trimming pared 1 base from V and 1 base from J, leaving 10 bases between. To make TCR beta libraries, researchers used iRepertoire HTBI primers and Arm-PCR of CDR3 regions. TCRdb reanalysed the multiplex PCR reads using MiXCR and keeps one entry per CDR3 protein. The profile shows about 520,000 distinct CDR3 sequences, approximately 12% of them singletons. These sequences were also reported in another study, on T cells in Graves' hyperthyroidism and ophthalmopathy.

The source was peripheral blood mononuclear cells (PBMCs), collected at new diagnosis, from a patient treated with antithyroid drugs. The origin of this receptor is a woman in her 30s with Graves disease. The chain employs TRBV4-1 and TRBJ1-1, with D possibly being TRBD1 (5 bases). The CDR3 loop is CASSQVFTGNTEAFF. CDR3 bases: TGCGCCAGCAGCCAAGTCTTCACAGGGAACACTGAAGCTTTCTTT.